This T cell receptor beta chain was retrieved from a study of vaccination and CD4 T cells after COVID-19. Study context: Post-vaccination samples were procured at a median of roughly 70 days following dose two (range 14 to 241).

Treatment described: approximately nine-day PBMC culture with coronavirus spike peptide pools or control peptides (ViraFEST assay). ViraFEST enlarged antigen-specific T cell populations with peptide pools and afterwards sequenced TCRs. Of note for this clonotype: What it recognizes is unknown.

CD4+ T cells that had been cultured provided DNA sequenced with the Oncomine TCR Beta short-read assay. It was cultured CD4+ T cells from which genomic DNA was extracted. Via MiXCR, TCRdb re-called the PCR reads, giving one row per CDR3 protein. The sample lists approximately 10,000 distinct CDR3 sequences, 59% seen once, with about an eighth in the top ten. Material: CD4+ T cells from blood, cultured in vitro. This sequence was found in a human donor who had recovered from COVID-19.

In DNA, the CDR3 is TGTGCCACCAGCCCGGGGGTACGGGGGGCAGATACGCAGTATTTT. Protein: CATSPGVRGADTQYF. The chain employs TRBV15 and TRBJ2-3; TRBD2 agrees at 7 bases. The CDR3 runs 15 residues. V lost 5 bases, J lost 4 bases, and 9 bases stayed unmatched. Germline V lookup: CDR1 LNHNV, CDR2 YYDKDF (reference sequence).